These 21 T cell receptor beta chains originate from one sample sequenced in a study of blood T cells in healthy people across ages. Using a J-beta primer mix together with a sample-barcoded 5' primer, a second PCR was run for roughly 7 to 11 cycles. Each CDR3 protein gets one entry after TCRdb re-called the 5' RACE reads with MiXCR. This table holds over 1.5 million distinct CDR3 sequences, 40% to 55% found once. Sequencing input: blood. These receptors were obtained from a woman in her 40s in good health.

This clonotype has only a few counts. The chain is built from TRBV7-9 and TRBJ2-7; D uncertain. Trimming took off 7 bases at V and 2 bases at J, with 15 bases between the two ends. The CDR3 runs 14 residues. Germline values: CDR1 SEHNR, CDR2 FQNEAQ (reference sequence). The CDR3 bases are TGTGCCAGCACCGACCCTGAGCAGGCCTACGAGCAGTACTTC. This gives the protein CASTDPEQAYEQYF.

The rearrangement uses TRBV3-1 and TRBJ1-1; D not resolved. Germline V lookup: CDR1 LGHDT, CDR2 YNNKEL (reference sequence). Trimming cost V 0 bases and J 0 bases, with 11 bases left between them. CDR3 length equals 16 residues. The CDR3, as DNA: TGTGCCAGCAGCCAAGATCTTTGGTCCATGAACACTGAAGCTTTCTTT. This codes for CASSQDLWSMNTEAFF.

As to this clonotype: A junction end diverges from the germline sequence, so it may reflect a read error. The chain employs TRBV27 and TRBJ2-1; 9 bases agree with TRBD2. Germline V CDR1 and CDR2: MNHEY, SMNVEV (reference sequence). The CDR3 is made up of 14 amino acids. The CDR3 nucleotides are TGTGTCAGCAGCCTAGCGGGGTCCTACAATGAGCAGTTCTTC. This gives the protein CVSSLAGSYNEQFF.

This clonotype was counted only a few times. This chain links TRBV6-2 or TRBV6-3 with TRBJ2-7, with D possibly TRBD1 on 6 matching bases. There are 15 residues in the CDR3. V was trimmed by 4 bases and J by 2 bases, leaving 15 bases between them. Germline CDR1 is MNHEY and CDR2 is SVGEGT. The CDR3 DNA reads as TGTGCCAGCAGTTCGGAACAGGGAGTCCCCTACGAGCAGTACTTC. Translation: CASSSEQGVPYEQYF.

This clonotype was picked up a small number of times. This sequence joins TRBV6-1 and TRBJ1-5; D is undetermined. The CDR3 sequence is 13 residues long. V was shortened by 2 bases and J by 4 bases, with 6 bases between the two germline ends. The germline V gene encodes CDR1 MNHNS and CDR2 SASEGT. The CDR3 nucleotides read TGTGCCAGCAGTGAATCAAAGAATCAGCCCCAGCATTTT. Translated, it gives CASSESKNQPQHF.

V gene TRBV4-1 combines with J gene TRBJ2-5; no clear D gene. The closer fit of TRBJ2-7 to the DNA end suggests the J call may be wrong. The length of the CDR3 is 12 residues. CDR1 MGHRA and CDR2 YSYEKL come from the germline V gene. CDR3 DNA: TGCGCCAGCAGCCAAGACCCGAGCGAGCAGTACTTC. Translating it yields CASSQDPSEQYF.

This clonotype came up a few times. The chain carries TRBV27 and TRBJ2-4; 7 positions agree with TRBD1. The CDR3 has 15 residues. J was trimmed by 0 bases and V by 9 bases; bases with no gene match: 8. The germline gives CDR1 MNHEY, CDR2 SMNVEV (reference sequence). The CDR3 nucleotides read TGTGCCAGTACAGGGGCCCGGGGAGCCAAAAACATTCAGTACTTC. Translated, it gives CASTGARGAKNIQYF.

This clonotype has just a few counts. The rearrangement joins TRBV27 to TRBJ2-5; perhaps TRBD1 as D (6 bases). Trimming removed 4 bases at V and 4 bases at J, with 19 bases between. The germline gives CDR1 MNHEY, CDR2 SMNVEV (reference sequence). The CDR3 runs 16 residues. CDR3 protein: CASSSKQGGRRETQYF. The DNA of the CDR3 is TGTGCCAGCAGTTCGAAACAGGGTGGTAGGCGAGAGACCCAGTACTTC.

A remark on this clonotype: The junction differs from germline at one of its ends, possibly a read error. The chain combines TRBV6-2 or TRBV6-3 with TRBJ2-5; 8 positions agree with TRBD1. Germline assignment: CDR1 MNHEY and CDR2 SVGEGT. This CDR3 has 16 amino acids. CDR3 residues: CASRYTGGRGQETRYF. The CDR3 coding sequence is TGTGCCAGCAGATATACAGGGGGAAGGGGGCAAGAGACCCGGTACTTC.

This clonotype was picked up a small number of times. The CDR3 loop reads CASSLVLETYEQYF. The DNA for the CDR3 is TGTGCCAGCAGCTTAGTTCTAGAAACCTACGAGCAGTACTTC. The chain carries TRBV7-2 and TRBJ2-7; D uncertain. Trimming removed 1 base at V and 2 bases at J, with 9 bases between. The CDR3 is made up of 14 amino acids. Germline lookup yields CDR1 SGHTA and CDR2 FQGNSA.

The chain recombines TRBV4-2 with TRBJ2-3; D unresolved. Trimming pared 0 bases from V and 10 bases from J, leaving 11 bases between. Germline lookup yields CDR1 LGHNA and CDR2 YNFKEQ. The CDR3 sequence is 13 residues long. Here the CDR3 reads CASSQEDQHAQYF. Written as DNA, the CDR3 is TGTGCCAGCAGCCAAGAAGACCAGCATGCGCAGTATTTT.

About this clonotype itself: At one of its ends the junction is not consistent with the germline gene, which may arise from a read error. The chain uses TRBV9 and TRBJ2-1, with D perhaps TRBD2 (6 bases). The last part of the DNA fits TRBJ2-7 better; the J call may be wrong. Germline CDR1 reads SGDLS; CDR2 reads YYNGEE. The CDR3 consists of 15 residues. CDR3 amino acids: CAGSSYGTLYNEQYF. In DNA, the CDR3 is TGTGCCGGCAGCTCCTACGGGACTCTCTACAATGAGCAGTACTTC.

V gene TRBV7-2 combines with J gene TRBJ2-7, with 9 nucleotides matching TRBD2. V was pared by 6 bases and J by 2 bases, with 8 bases of the junction left unmatched. Germline V lookup: CDR1 SGHTA, CDR2 FQGNSA. The CDR3 consists of 15 residues. The CDR3 sequence: CASSCQAGGPYEQYF. The CDR3 DNA sequence: TGTGCCAGCAGTTGCCAAGCGGGGGGCCCCTACGAGCAGTACTTC. The full variable domain, completed using reference TRBV7-2 and TRBJ2-7, is GAGVSQSPSNKVTEKGKDVELRCDPISGHTALYWYRQSLGQGLEFLIYFQGNSAPDKSGLPSDRFSAERTGGSVSTLTIQRTQQEDSAVYLCASSCQAGGPYEQYFGPGTRLTVT.

V and J are TRBV6-2 or TRBV6-3 and TRBJ2-1, with 10 bases that match TRBD2. The CDR3 is made up of 15 amino acids. V shed 10 bases and J 0 bases; nucleotides not matched to a gene: 6. Germline V gene sequence: CDR1 MNHEY, CDR2 SVGEGT. CDR3 nucleotide sequence: TGTGCCACCGTAGCGGGGGGAAGCTCCTACAATGAGCAGTTCTTC. This sequence encodes CATVAGGSSYNEQFF.

This clonotype was recorded a few times. The chain uses TRBV13 and TRBJ2-7, with 11 bases fitting TRBD2. Germline V gene sequence: CDR1 PRHDT, CDR2 FYEKMQ (reference sequence). The CDR3 is made up of 14 amino acids. J gave up 4 bases and V 4 bases, and 3 bases lay outside the gene matches. CDR3 amino acids: CASSSVAGGYEQYF. For the CDR3, the DNA is TGTGCCAGCAGCTCTGTAGCGGGGGGGTACGAGCAGTACTTC.

This clonotype was observed a few times. The chain carries TRBV4-3 and TRBJ2-5; no firm D call. Between the trimmed V and J ends, which lost 1 base and 2 bases, there was a span of 11 bases. The CDR3 runs to 15 residues. The V gene's germline CDR1 is LGHNA and CDR2 YSLEER. The CDR3 loop reads CASSQGVSDQETQYF. CDR3 nucleotides: TGCGCCAGCAGCCAAGGTGTCAGCGATCAAGAGACCCAGTACTTC.

V usage is TRBV5-1 and J usage is TRBJ2-5; 11 nucleotides line up with TRBD2. V trimming: 4 bases; J trimming: 9 bases; junction bases outside the gene matches: 8. The CDR3 extends over 14 amino acids. The germline gives CDR1 SGHRS, CDR2 YFSETQ. Here the CDR3 reads CASSPTSGGAAQYF. In nucleotides, the CDR3 is TGCGCCAGCAGCCCCACTAGCGGGGGCGCGGCCCAGTACTTC.

The V call is TRBV28, the J call TRBJ2-1; the D call may be TRBD1 or TRBD2 (6 bases each). Germline-derived CDR1 and CDR2 are MDHEN and SYDVKM. This CDR3 region has 16 residues. V lost 6 bases and J lost 8, with 23 bases in between. The CDR3 region is CASRTEGGTQLHEQFF. DNA for the CDR3: TGTGCCAGCAGGACCGAGGGGGGAACGCAGCTCCATGAGCAGTTCTTC.

V and J are TRBV5-6 and TRBJ2-7; TRBD1 aligns across 9 bases. Germline V gene data show CDR1 as SGHDT and CDR2 as YYEEEE. This CDR3 contains 19 residues. V shed 5 bases, J shed 4 bases, and the junction held 22 bases outside the gene matches. Here the CDR3 reads CASSDRTGEMGEPFYEQYF. CDR3 nucleotides: TGTGCCAGCAGTGACCGGACAGGGGAGATGGGGGAACCTTTTTACGAGCAGTACTTC.

This clonotype was counted between two and nine times. J is TRBJ2-5 and V is TRBV2; 8 bases match TRBD2. V shed 6 bases and J 11 bases; nucleotides not matched to a gene: 8. The V gene's germline CDR1 is SNHLY and CDR2 FYNNEI. There are 12 residues in the CDR3. As DNA, the CDR3 is TGTGCCAGCAGGGGACTAGTAAATGAGCAGTACTTC. This codes for CASRGLVNEQYF.

There are a few counts of this clonotype. The chain links TRBV20-1 to TRBJ1-4; maybe TRBD1 (5 bases). The germline CDR1 and CDR2 sequences are DFQATT and SNEGSKA (reference sequence). Trimming cost V 6 bases and J 5 bases, with 13 bases left between them. This CDR3 is built from 13 residues. As DNA, the CDR3 is TGCAGTGCAAGAACAGGAGTAAATGAAAAACTGTTTTTT. It is translated as CSARTGVNEKLFF.